This T cell receptor (beta chain) was documented in a study of blood T cell repertoires in COVID-19. Study at large: Spain, Italy and the United States supplied samples that represented acute and convalescent COVID-19. Sources were T cells, B-cell-depleted T cells, or PBMCs; the material itself was cDNA or gDNA.

In the authors' workflow: Researchers report that nucleated cell counts were estimated from reference gene primer amplification. Clones were read by immunoSEQ multiplex PCR, and TCRdb kept only the in-frame ones, dropping some. The V and J calls and clone size come from that table; D and trimming were worked out from the DNA. Of hundreds of thousands of clones in the sample, approximately 89% are singletons; the top ten hold approximately 10%. The CDR3 is made up of 15 amino acids. The V end lost 7 bases, the J end lost 2 bases, and 14 bases lay between the germline ends. Per the germline V gene, CDR1 is LNHDA and CDR2 is SQIVND (reference sequence). Enrolment of Seattle patients took place during active infection, and they were followed longitudinally.

The TCR was taken from a woman younger than 45 with COVID-19, enrolled during active disease. Sequenced material: peripheral blood. The gene calls are TRBV19 and TRBJ1-4, with D hard to call. The CDR3 bases are TGTGCCAGTACCATCATCGGAGGTACTAATGAAAAACTGTTTTTT. This codes for CASTIIGGTNEKLFF.